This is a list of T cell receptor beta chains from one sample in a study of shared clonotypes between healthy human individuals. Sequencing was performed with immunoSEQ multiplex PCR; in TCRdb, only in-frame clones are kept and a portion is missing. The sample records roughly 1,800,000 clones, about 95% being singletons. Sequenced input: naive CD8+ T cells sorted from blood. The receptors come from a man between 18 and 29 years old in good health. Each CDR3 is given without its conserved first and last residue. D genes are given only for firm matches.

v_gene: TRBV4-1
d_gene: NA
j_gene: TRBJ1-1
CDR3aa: ASSQGLSLMNTEAF

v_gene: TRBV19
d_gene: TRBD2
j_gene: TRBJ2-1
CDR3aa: ASKSGGRASGSYNEQF

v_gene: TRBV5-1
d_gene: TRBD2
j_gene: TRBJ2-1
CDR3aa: ASSLVSGHASYNEQF

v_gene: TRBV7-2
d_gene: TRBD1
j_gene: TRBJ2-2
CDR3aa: ASSSRQGGRTGELF

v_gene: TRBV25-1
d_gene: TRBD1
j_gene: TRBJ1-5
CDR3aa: ASSGSGQGARQPQH

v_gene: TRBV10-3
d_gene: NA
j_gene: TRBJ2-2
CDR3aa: AITEDRTANTGELF

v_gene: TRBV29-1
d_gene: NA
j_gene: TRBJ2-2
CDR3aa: SVGGGTTGELF

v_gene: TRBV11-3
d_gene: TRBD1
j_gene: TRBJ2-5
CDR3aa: ASSPRGQETQY

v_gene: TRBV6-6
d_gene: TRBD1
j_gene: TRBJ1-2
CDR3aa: ASSYSPQGANYGYT

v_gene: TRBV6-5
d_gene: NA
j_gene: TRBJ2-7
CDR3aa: ASSLRGPAYEQY

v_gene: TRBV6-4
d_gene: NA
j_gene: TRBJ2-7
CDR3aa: ASSPRTGAAEQY